This TCR beta chain derives from a study of CD8 T cells in Susac syndrome (dated by TCRdb to between 2018 and 2020). Turning to the overall study: Whether CD8+ T cell activation and differentiation in Susac syndrome was antigen driven was tested using repertoire sequencing. Clonality of the CD8+ T cell repertoire was compared between over ten healthy donors, about 14 Susac syndrome patients and approximately 16 multiple sclerosis patients. Points the paper makes about the study in general: The study acknowledged that relatively few individuals were included in the TCR sequencing and HLA analysis.

High-throughput TCR beta sequencing profiled peripheral blood CD8+ and CD4+ T cells from healthy donors, Susac syndrome patients and multiple sclerosis patients. Multiple sclerosis controls were treatment-naive patients with stable or active relapsing-remitting disease fulfilling revised McDonald criteria. Bulk CD8+ and CD4+ T cells were purified by magnetic negative isolation, whereas CD8+ TEMRA cells were enriched by FACS. Blood was drawn into EDTA tubes, processed within 24 hours, and PBMCs were isolated by density gradient centrifugation. PBMCs intended for TCR sequencing were cryopreserved in liquid nitrogen and thawed later in a water bath at 37 degrees C. Purity of sorted or isolated CD4+, CD8+ and CD8+ TEMRA cells was at least 90%. RNA was extracted with the RNeasy kit and roughly 0.45 to 1 ug was reverse transcribed using random hexamers. The immunoSEQ multiplex PCR assay, which covers 54 Vbeta and 13 Jbeta segments, was used to amplify TCR beta CDR3 regions. PCR amplification bias was corrected by using a synthetic template baseline for primer optimization and computational correction. The source study handled its data this way. Reads were annotated to V, D and J genes according to IMGT and were analyzed with immunoSEQ Analyzer, with only productive sequences retained. Clonality was computed as one minus Shannon entropy normalized by log2 of the number of productive unique sequences. For each patient and control, public and private clones were evaluated within the 100 most prevalent clones. A clone was defined as Susac-specific if it was absent from the healthy and MS cohorts, from roughly 980 published viral clones and from other ImmuneACCESS disease sequences. TCRdb itself trimmed the public reads at Q25 with fastp, ran MiXCR and retained productive beta chains. A single entry per CDR3 protein holds the most common genes and DNA from its merged rows. For this entry, the V and J calls and clone size follow TCRdb and not the study's own pipeline. The sample profile shows approximately 120,000 distinct CDR3 sequences; approximately 93% of them were found once. Roughly 0.29% of the sample is in the top ten clones.

Comments on this clonotype: The clone's antigen remains unknown. Qualities for individual bases were not recorded, and no much larger clone is one base off.

The specimen was CD8+ T cells from PBMCs. This receptor was taken from a human donor with multiple sclerosis.

The CDR3 sequence is CASSPPGTRVETQYF. The nucleotides are TGTGCCAGCAGCCCCCCCGGGACTAGGGTGGAGACCCAGTACTTC. The receptor chain draws on TRBV13 and TRBJ2-5, and 8 junction bases match TRBD2. CDR1 is given as PRHDT and CDR2 as FYEKMQ, both from the germline V gene (reference sequence). V loses 5 bases at its end and J loses 5 bases; junction bases beyond the gene matches: 10. The CDR3 contains 15 residues, cysteine and phenylalanine counted. CDR3 DNA only is kept here, 45 bases in frame from base 1.